These T cell receptor beta chains were read from a single sample in a study of Ad26.COV2.S vaccination and SARS-CoV-2 variants. Generated by immunoSEQ multiplex PCR, the TCRdb table keeps only in-frame clones and is missing some. This sample has about 350,000 clones, with just over 90% found just once. The sample here was peripheral blood, taken after recovery from COVID-19. These receptors all stem from a human donor who had recovered from COVID-19. The CDR3 runs from the conserved cysteine through the conserved F or W. D genes are given only for firm matches.

d_gene: TRBD1
v_gene: TRBV29-1
len: 13
j_gene: TRBJ1-2
CDR3aa: CSVPGQGVYGYTF
CDR3nt: TGCAGCGTACCGGGACAGGGAGTCTATGGCTACACCTTC

d_gene: TRBD1
v_gene: TRBV7-9
len: 14
j_gene: TRBJ2-2
CDR3aa: CASKRQGNTGELFF
CDR3nt: TGTGCCAGCAAGAGACAGGGGAACACCGGGGAGCTGTTTTTT

d_gene: TRBD2
v_gene: TRBV7-7
len: 15
j_gene: TRBJ2-1
CDR3aa: CASSQGAGGLPEQFF
CDR3nt: TGTGCCAGCAGCCAAGGGGCGGGGGGGCTCCCCGAGCAGTTCTTC

d_gene: -
v_gene: TRBV9
len: 15
j_gene: TRBJ2-5
CDR3aa: CASSVYGQPGETQYF
CDR3nt: TGTGCCAGCAGCGTATACGGGCAGCCGGGGGAGACCCAGTACTTC

d_gene: -
v_gene: TRBV6-5
len: 13
j_gene: TRBJ2-3
CDR3aa: CASRVLSTDTQYF
CDR3nt: TGTGCCTCCAGGGTGTTAAGCACAGATACGCAGTATTTT

d_gene: -
v_gene: TRBV7-2
len: 16
j_gene: TRBJ2-4
CDR3aa: CASSLNTPPAQNIQYF
CDR3nt: TGTGCCAGCAGCTTAAACACACCCCCGGCTCAAAACATTCAGTACTTC

d_gene: TRBD1
v_gene: TRBV5-1
len: 15
j_gene: TRBJ2-5
CDR3aa: CASSRTGVGQETQYF
CDR3nt: TGCGCCAGCAGCCGAACAGGGGTAGGGCAAGAGACCCAGTACTTC

d_gene: TRBD2
v_gene: TRBV7-3
len: 15
j_gene: TRBJ2-5
CDR3aa: CASSSGLAGVETQYF
CDR3nt: TGTGCCAGCAGCAGCGGACTAGCGGGGGTGGAGACCCAGTACTTC

d_gene: -
v_gene: TRBV5-4
len: 16
j_gene: TRBJ1-1
CDR3aa: CASSLEPGRSGTEAFF
CDR3nt: TGTGCCAGCAGCTTGGAGCCGGGACGGAGCGGGACTGAAGCTTTCTTT

d_gene: TRBD1
v_gene: TRBV7-2
len: 12
j_gene: TRBJ2-3
CDR3aa: CASGTVTDTQYF
CDR3nt: TGTGCCAGCGGGACAGTCACAGATACGCAGTATTTT

d_gene: -
v_gene: TRBV4-1
len: 14
j_gene: TRBJ2-2
CDR3aa: CASSQDPGAGELFF
CDR3nt: TGCGCCAGCAGCCAAGATCCGGGGGCCGGGGAGCTGTTTTTT

d_gene: -
v_gene: TRBV6-4
len: 13
j_gene: TRBJ1-1
CDR3aa: CASSQKANTEAFF
CDR3nt: TGTGCCAGCAGCCAAAAGGCAAACACTGAAGCTTTCTTT

d_gene: TRBD1
v_gene: TRBV29-1
len: 12
j_gene: TRBJ1-1
CDR3aa: CSAAGGGTEAFF
CDR3nt: TGCAGCGCCGCAGGGGGAGGCACTGAAGCTTTCTTT

d_gene: TRBD1
v_gene: TRBV9
len: 14
j_gene: TRBJ1-2
CDR3aa: CASGPGQRNYGYTF
CDR3nt: TGTGCCAGCGGACCGGGACAGAGGAACTATGGCTACACCTTC

d_gene: -
v_gene: TRBV2
len: 13
j_gene: TRBJ2-7
CDR3aa: CASSEARAYEQYF
CDR3nt: TGTGCCAGCAGTGAAGCCAGGGCTTACGAGCAGTACTTC